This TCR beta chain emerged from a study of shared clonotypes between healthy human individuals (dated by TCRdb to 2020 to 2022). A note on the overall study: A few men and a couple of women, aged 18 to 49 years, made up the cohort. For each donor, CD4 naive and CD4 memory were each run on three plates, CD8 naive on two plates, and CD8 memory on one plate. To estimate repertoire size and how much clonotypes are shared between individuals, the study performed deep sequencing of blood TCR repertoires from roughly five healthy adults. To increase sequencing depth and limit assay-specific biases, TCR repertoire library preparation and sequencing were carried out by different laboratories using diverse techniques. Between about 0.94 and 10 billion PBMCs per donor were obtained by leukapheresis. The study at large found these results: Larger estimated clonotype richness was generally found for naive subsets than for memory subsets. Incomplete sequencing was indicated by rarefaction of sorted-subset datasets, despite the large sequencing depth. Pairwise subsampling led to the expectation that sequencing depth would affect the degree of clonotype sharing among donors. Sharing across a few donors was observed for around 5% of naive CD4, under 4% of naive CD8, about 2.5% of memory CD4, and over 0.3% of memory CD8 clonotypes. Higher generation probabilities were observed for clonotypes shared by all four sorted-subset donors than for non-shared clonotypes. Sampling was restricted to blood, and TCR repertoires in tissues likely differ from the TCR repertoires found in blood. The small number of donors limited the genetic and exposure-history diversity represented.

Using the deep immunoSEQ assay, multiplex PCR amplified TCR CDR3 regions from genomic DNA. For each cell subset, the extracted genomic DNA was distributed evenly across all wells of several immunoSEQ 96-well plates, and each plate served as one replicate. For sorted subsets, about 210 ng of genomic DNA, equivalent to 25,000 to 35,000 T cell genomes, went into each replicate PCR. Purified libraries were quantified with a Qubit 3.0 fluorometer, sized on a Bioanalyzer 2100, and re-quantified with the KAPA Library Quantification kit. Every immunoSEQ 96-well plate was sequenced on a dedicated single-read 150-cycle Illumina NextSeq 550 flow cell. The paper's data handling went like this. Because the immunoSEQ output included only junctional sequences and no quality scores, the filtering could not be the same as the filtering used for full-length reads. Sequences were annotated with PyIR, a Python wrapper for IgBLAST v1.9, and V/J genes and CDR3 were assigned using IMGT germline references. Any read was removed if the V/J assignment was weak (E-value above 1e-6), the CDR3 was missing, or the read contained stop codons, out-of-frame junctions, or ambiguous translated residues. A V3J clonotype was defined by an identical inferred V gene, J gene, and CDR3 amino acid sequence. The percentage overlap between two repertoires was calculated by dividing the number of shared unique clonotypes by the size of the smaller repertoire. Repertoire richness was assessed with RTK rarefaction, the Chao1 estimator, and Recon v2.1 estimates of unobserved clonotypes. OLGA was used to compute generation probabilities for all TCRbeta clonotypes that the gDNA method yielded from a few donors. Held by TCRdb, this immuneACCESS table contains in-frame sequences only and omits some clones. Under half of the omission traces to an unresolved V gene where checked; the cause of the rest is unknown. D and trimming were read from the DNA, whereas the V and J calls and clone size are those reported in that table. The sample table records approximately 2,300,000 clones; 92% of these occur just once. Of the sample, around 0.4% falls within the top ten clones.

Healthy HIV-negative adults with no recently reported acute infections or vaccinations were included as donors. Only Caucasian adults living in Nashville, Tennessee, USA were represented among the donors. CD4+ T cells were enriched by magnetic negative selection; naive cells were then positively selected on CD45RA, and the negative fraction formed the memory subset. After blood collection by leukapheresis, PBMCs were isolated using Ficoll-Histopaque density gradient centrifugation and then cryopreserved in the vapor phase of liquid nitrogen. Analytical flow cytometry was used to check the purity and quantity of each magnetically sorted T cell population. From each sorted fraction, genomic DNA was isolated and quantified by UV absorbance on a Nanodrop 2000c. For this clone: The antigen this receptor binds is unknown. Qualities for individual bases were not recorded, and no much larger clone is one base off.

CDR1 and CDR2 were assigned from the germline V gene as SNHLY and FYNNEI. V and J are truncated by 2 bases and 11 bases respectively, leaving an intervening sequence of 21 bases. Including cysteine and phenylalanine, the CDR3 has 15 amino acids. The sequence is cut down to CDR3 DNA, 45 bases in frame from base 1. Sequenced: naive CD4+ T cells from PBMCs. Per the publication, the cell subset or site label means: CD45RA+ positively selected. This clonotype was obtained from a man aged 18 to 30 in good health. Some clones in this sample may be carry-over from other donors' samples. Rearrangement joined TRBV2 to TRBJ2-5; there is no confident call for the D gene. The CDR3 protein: CASSETDLASGEQYF. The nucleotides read TGTGCCAGCAGTGAAACGGACCTGGCCTCGGGTGAGCAGTACTTC.